This T cell receptor (beta chain) was sequenced for a study of identifying expanded T cells in peripheral blood. Trimming removed 10 bases from V and 0 bases from J, with 12 bases in between. Per germline, CDR1 MNHNY and CDR2 SVGAGI (reference sequence). This CDR3 is built from 14 residues. No infections or other immune events were documented during collection. Turning to this clone: As yet, its antigen is unknown.

The study, taken as a whole, reports: Technical replicates showed roughly 1.2 changed clones; two weeks 15 to 20; four weeks 19. Clone count variance between roughly two-week samples rose with total template count.

Clones were sequenced by immunoSEQ multiplex PCR, and TCRdb holds only the in-frame ones, with some missing. Among about 94,000 clones listed, 88% were seen once. The sequencing input was blood. The chain joins TRBV6-6 to TRBJ2-2, with D possibly matching TRBD1 (6 bases). This clonotype originated in a person aged 18 to 75 in good health. The CDR3 DNA reads as TGTGCCACAGGACAGAAGACGAACACCGGGGAGCTGTTTTTT. This gives the protein CATGQKTNTGELFF.